Presented here are 24 T cell receptor beta chains from one specimen sequenced in a study of regulatory T cells in long-lasting Graves disease. Arm-PCR of CDR3 regions and iRepertoire HTBI primers were the basis on which TCR beta libraries were built. Using its own MiXCR run on the multiplex PCR reads, TCRdb lists one record per CDR3 protein. This sample yields under 350,000 distinct CDR3 sequences, of which roughly a fifth are seen a single time; more than 55% belongs to the top ten. Noted time point: persistent/refractory GD, antithyroid drugs over 5 years with positive TRAb. Researchers made the TCR library from RNA that was extracted from PBMCs. Sequences were derived from peripheral blood mononuclear cells (PBMCs), sampled when the disease was refractory, from a patient treated with antithyroid drugs. These receptors were obtained from a female donor with Graves disease.

The V and J genes are TRBV4-3 and TRBJ2-5, with D possibly matching TRBD2 (5 bases). This CDR3 region has 14 residues. Germline V gives CDR1 LGHNA, CDR2 YSLEER. With 4 bases removed from V and 2 bases from J, the gap between germline ends came to 11 bases. The CDR3 region is CASSPGLKQETQYF. The DNA for the CDR3 is TGCGCCAGCAGCCCCGGACTGAAACAAGAGACCCAGTACTTC.

This clonotype was recorded at least ten times. The genes are TRBV6-1 and TRBJ1-5, with D possibly matching TRBD1 (6 bases). CDR3 length: 14 residues. Trimming stripped 7 bases from V and 4 bases from J, with 14 bases between. In germline, CDR1 is MNHNS, CDR2 SASEGT. The CDR3 coding sequence is TGTGCCAGCACCAAGGGGGTGGGAAATCAGCCCCAGCATTTT. This gives the protein CASTKGVGNQPQHF.

The V and J genes are TRBV15 and TRBJ2-7; D possibly corresponds to TRBD1 (5 bases). Germline V CDR1 and CDR2: LNHNV, YYDKDF (reference sequence). Trimming left V 0 bases short and J 2 bases short, with 8 bases between. This CDR3 is 14 amino acids long. CDR3 nucleotides: TGTGCCACCAGCAGAGATCAGGGTACCTACGAGCAGTACTTC. Amino acid sequence: CATSRDQGTYEQYF.

The chain combines TRBV13 with TRBJ2-6, with TRBD2 identical over 9 bases. Trimming removed 5 bases from V and 1 base from J; junction bases left unmatched: 6. CDR3 length equals 17 residues. Germline V lookup: CDR1 PRHDT, CDR2 FYEKMQ (reference sequence). DNA of the CDR3: TGTGCCAGCAGCAAGGGGACTAGCCAATCTGGGGCCAACGTCCTGACTTTC. Translated: CASSKGTSQSGANVLTF.

The J gene is TRBJ1-1, the V gene TRBV5-1, with D maybe TRBD1 (5 bases). This CDR3 contains 14 residues. Looked up from germline, CDR1 is SGHRS and CDR2 is YFSETQ. V lost 4 bases, J lost 3 bases, and 13 bases lay in between. DNA of the CDR3: TGCGCCAGCAGCAGGGGAGAAGCGGACACTGAAGCTTTCTTT. Its translation: CASSRGEADTEAFF.

This clonotype has more than one count but fewer than ten. The chain recombines TRBV18 with TRBJ2-7, with D possibly matching TRBD2 (6 bases). This CDR3 comprises 15 residues. V lost 4 bases, J lost 4 bases, and 17 bases lay in between. Germline CDR1 KGHSH, CDR2 LQKENI. This CDR3 reads CASSRGVADKYEQYF. DNA of the CDR3: TGTGCCAGCTCACGGGGAGTAGCGGATAAATACGAGCAGTACTTC.

This clonotype was detected only a few times. This chain connects TRBV6-1 to TRBJ2-7, with D possibly being TRBD1 or TRBD2 (6 bases each). The germline gives CDR1 MNHNS, CDR2 SASEGT. This CDR3 has 14 residues. V shed 7 bases and J shed 5 bases, with 18 bases lying between them. CDR3 coding DNA: TGTGCCAGCAACAGGGTCCTGCCGGGGGACGAGCAGTACTTC. Its translation: CASNRVLPGDEQYF.

The V gene is TRBV3-1, the J gene TRBJ2-7; D unclear. The V gene lost 4 bases and the J gene lost 6 bases, with 19 bases spanning the gap. This CDR3 spans 15 amino acids. Germline V gene sequence: CDR1 LGHDT, CDR2 YNNKEL (reference sequence). As DNA, the CDR3 is TGTGCCAGCAGCCCCAGCTCTGGCGTGGCCTCCGAGCAGTACTTC. It yields the protein CASSPSSGVASEQYF.

The chain carries TRBV3-1 and TRBJ2-3; unclear D gene. This CDR3 region has 14 residues. From germline, CDR1 is LGHDT and CDR2 YNNKEL (reference sequence). Trimming shortened V by 6 bases and J by 4 bases, and 14 bases separated the two germline ends. Written as DNA, the CDR3 is TGTGCCAGCAGAACGGAATCTGGGGCAGATACGCAGTATTTT. This sequence encodes CASRTESGADTQYF.

This clonotype has a count of ten or more. The chain carries TRBV7-9 and TRBJ1-1; D perhaps matches TRBD1 (5 bases). The V gene's germline CDR1 is SEHNR and CDR2 FQNEAQ (reference sequence). V was cut by 5 bases and J by 1 base, with 11 bases left in between. The CDR3 consists of 14 residues. CDR3 protein: CASSKDTGNTEAFF. The DNA of the CDR3 is TGTGCCAGCAGCAAGGACACAGGGAACACTGAAGCTTTCTTT.

The chain combines TRBV19 with TRBJ2-7; 9 nucleotides align to TRBD2. The germline gives CDR1 LNHDA, CDR2 SQIVND (reference sequence). Unmatched junction bases numbered 6, after V lost 6 bases and J lost 0 bases. The CDR3 contains 15 residues. CDR3 residues: CASRLGAGGSYEQYF. In DNA form, the CDR3 reads TGTGCCAGTAGATTAGGAGCGGGGGGCTCCTACGAGCAGTACTTC.

This sequence joins TRBV10-3 and TRBJ2-2; D is possibly TRBD1 or TRBD2 (5 bases each). The germline V gene encodes CDR1 ENHRY and CDR2 SYGVKD. Trimming took off 0 bases at V and 5 bases at J, with 13 bases between the two ends. This CDR3 is built from 16 residues. The CDR3 DNA sequence: TGTGCCATCAGTGAGTCGAGGGGCTTAGGAACCGGGGAGCTGTTTTTT. It encodes CAISESRGLGTGELFF.

V and J are TRBV5-1 and TRBJ2-7; D is uncertain. The CDR3 runs 14 residues. The V and J ends lost 4 bases and 4 bases respectively, with 15 bases between them. Germline V gene data show CDR1 as SGHRS and CDR2 as YFSETQ. The CDR3: CASSPLRGTYEQYF. The CDR3 DNA reads TGCGCCAGCAGCCCTCTACGCGGAACTTACGAGCAGTACTTC.

This clonotype was found many times. The chain carries TRBV2 and TRBJ2-5; 8 positions agree with TRBD2. Germline V gene data show CDR1 as SNHLY and CDR2 as FYNNEI. The J segment lost 4 bases and the V segment lost 8 bases, leaving 9 bases of the junction unmatched. The CDR3 covers 14 residues. CDR3 sequence (DNA): TGTGCCAGCTGCGGACTAGCCGCCGCAGAGACCCAGTACTTC. Translating gives CASCGLAAAETQYF.

The V gene is TRBV13, the J gene TRBJ2-1; 10 bases agree with TRBD2. V dropped 5 bases and J dropped 9; count of bases not matched to a gene: 10. Germline loops: CDR1 PRHDT, CDR2 FYEKMQ (reference sequence). The length of the CDR3 is 15 residues. CDR3 DNA: TGTGCCAGCAGCCATACGCTAGCGGGAGCCATTGAGCAGTTCTTC. This codes for CASSHTLAGAIEQFF.

The V call is TRBV28, the J call TRBJ2-3; TRBD1 aligns across 7 bases. Germline V gene lookup returns CDR1 MDHEN and CDR2 SYDVKM. V dropped 7 bases and J dropped 3; count of bases not matched to a gene: 4. The CDR3 covers 13 residues. CDR3 residues: CASIYRGTDTQYF. CDR3 coding DNA: TGTGCCAGCATATACAGGGGAACAGATACGCAGTATTTT.

This clonotype was picked up a small number of times. The genes are TRBV20-1 and TRBJ2-4; perhaps TRBD2 as D (5 bases). The assigned J gene may be wrong: the sequence end matches TRBJ2-1 better. CDR1 is DFQATT, CDR2 SNEGSKA, per germline (reference sequence). The CDR3 sequence is 13 residues long. In DNA, the CDR3 is TGCAGTGCCTTTCGGACTGCATTCAATGAGCAGTTCTTC. Its protein is CSAFRTAFNEQFF.

This clonotype came up a few times. The chain recombines TRBV6-2 or TRBV6-3 with TRBJ2-7; 9 nucleotides match TRBD1. Germline CDR1 reads MNHEY; CDR2 reads SVGEGT. The CDR3 has 15 amino acids. V trimming: 6 bases; J trimming: 3 bases; junction bases outside the gene matches: 9. The CDR3 reads CASSEGTGLYYEQYF. As DNA, the CDR3 is TGTGCCAGCAGCGAGGGGACAGGGCTTTACTACGAGCAGTACTTC.

This clonotype appeared a few times. CDR3 loop: CSATTEGYNNQPQHF. Here the CDR3 DNA reads TGCAGTGCTACGACCGAGGGGTACAACAATCAGCCCCAGCATTTT. The rearrangement joins TRBV20-1 to TRBJ1-5, with a possible D match to TRBD1 (5 bases). Deletions cut 4 bases from V and 3 bases from J, with 16 bases between. The CDR3 spans 15 residues. Germline V gene lookup returns CDR1 DFQATT and CDR2 SNEGSKA (reference sequence).

The rearrangement links TRBV10-2 to TRBJ1-1; no reliable D call. Germline lookup yields CDR1 WSHSY and CDR2 SAAADI. Trimming stripped 6 bases from V and 5 bases from J, with 10 bases between. CDR3 length: 12 residues. In DNA, the CDR3 is TGCGCCAGCAGGTATGGGCGAACTGAAGCTTTCTTT. Amino acids: CASRYGRTEAFF.

The J gene is TRBJ2-6, the V gene TRBV5-5; D unclear. Germline CDR1 SGHKS, CDR2 YYEKEE (reference sequence). This CDR3 has 15 amino acids. Trimming took off 3 bases at V and 2 bases at J, with 9 bases between the two ends. The CDR3: CASSSGQAGANVLTF. The CDR3 DNA reads TGTGCCAGCAGCTCCGGGCAGGCTGGGGCCAACGTCCTGACTTTC.

This clonotype has ten or more counts. The rearrangement links TRBV7-3 to TRBJ2-5; unclear D gene. The length of the CDR3 is 13 residues. The ends were cut back, 5 bases at V and 5 bases at J, with 12 bases in the middle. The germline gives CDR1 SGHTA, CDR2 FQGTGA. This chain's CDR3 is CASSNGVGETQYF. The CDR3 DNA sequence: TGTGCCAGCAGCAACGGCGTGGGGGAGACCCAGTACTTC.

This clonotype has only a few counts. This chain uses TRBV28 with TRBJ2-2, with 9 nucleotides matching TRBD2. Germline loops: CDR1 MDHEN, CDR2 SYDVKM. Trimming at V came to 5 bases and at J to 8 bases, leaving 9 bases not matched to a gene. This CDR3 is built from 15 residues. In DNA, the CDR3 is TGTGCCAGCAGTCCTAGGGGACTAGCTTTTGGGGAGCTGTTTTTT. Translating it yields CASSPRGLAFGELFF.

The V call is TRBV30, the J call TRBJ2-2; D is unclear. The CDR3 consists of 12 residues. Trimming shortened V by 2 bases and J by 7 bases, and 8 bases separated the two germline ends. Germline CDR1 and CDR2: GTSNPN and SVGIG (reference sequence). CDR3 nucleotide sequence: TGTGCCTGGAGTTCCCCCGGCGGGGAGCTGTTTTTT. Translation: CAWSSPGGELFF.